This is a list of T cell receptor beta chains from one sample in a study of cytotoxic CD8 clonotypes in ibrutinib-treated CLL. Assay used: immunoSEQ multiplex PCR; TCRdb lists only in-frame clones, some missing. The sample holds around 310,000 clones, approximately 80% seen once. The sample was PBMCs, taken before ibrutinib treatment. The receptors stem from a human donor with chronic lymphocytic leukemia. CDR3s include the opening cysteine and the closing phenylalanine or tryptophan. The D gene is left open where the match is weak. A clone size is listed for some rows: how often the clone was seen (once, few, many), or a class if it is expanded.

j_call d_call v_call clone_size cdr3_aa cdr3_nt
TRBJ2-7 NA TRBV7-9 NA CASSLKLTYEQYF TGTGCCAGCAGCTTAAAGCTAACCTACGAGCAGTACTTC
TRBJ1-5 NA TRBV15 NA CATSGGGQPQHF TGTGCCACCAGCGGGGGGGGGCAGCCCCAGCATTTT
TRBJ2-1 TRBD2 TRBV11-2 NA CASSLLGREYRDEQFF TGTGCCAGCAGCCTCCTTGGGCGGGAGTATCGCGATGAGCAGTTCTTC
TRBJ1-5 NA TRBV6-1 NA CATILQGGPNQPQHF TGTGCCACCATACTTCAGGGTGGTCCCAATCAGCCCCAGCATTTT
TRBJ1-1 NA TRBV9 NA CARPLDAFF TGTGCCAGACCCTTAGATGCTTTCTTT
TRBJ2-2 TRBD2 TRBV5-1 NA CASSFFRTSGRSNTGELFF TGCGCCAGCAGCTTTTTCCGGACTAGCGGGAGGTCGAACACCGGGGAGCTGTTTTTT
TRBJ2-2 NA TRBV9 NA CASSVGTFGAGELFF TGTGCCAGCAGCGTAGGGACCTTCGGGGCCGGGGAGCTGTTTTTT
TRBJ2-7 NA TRBV6-5 NA CASIRDPNRYEQYF TGTGCCAGCATTAGGGACCCCAACCGCTACGAGCAGTACTTC
TRBJ2-7 TRBD2 TRBV18 NA CASSLGLAGNSYEQYF TGTGCCAGCTCACTCGGACTAGCGGGGAACTCCTACGAGCAGTACTTC
TRBJ2-2 NA TRBV12-5 NA CASGLVYYTGELFF TGTGCTAGTGGTTTGGTCTACTACACCGGGGAGCTGTTTTTT
TRBJ2-3 NA TRBV10-3 NA CAISAVPDTQYF TGTGCCATCAGTGCGGTCCCAGATACGCAGTATTTT
TRBJ2-7 NA TRBV14 many CASSQGLGFTYEQYF TGTGCCAGCAGCCAAGGATTAGGCTTTACCTACGAGCAGTACTTC
TRBJ2-7 TRBD2 TRBV11-1 NA CASSFLTSVVPYEQYF TGTGCCAGCAGCTTTCTGACTAGCGTTGTTCCCTACGAGCAGTACTTC
TRBJ2-5 TRBD1 TRBV30 NA CAWSTNRGPATQYF TGTGCCTGGAGTACAAACAGGGGGCCGGCGACCCAGTACTTC
TRBJ2-7 NA TRBV5-6 NA CASSLGSRHEQYF TGTGCCAGCAGCTTGGGGTCCCGCCACGAGCAGTACTTC
TRBJ1-2 NA TRBV6-5 NA CASSYRQNYGYTF TGTGCCAGCAGTTATAGGCAGAACTATGGCTACACCTTC
TRBJ1-2 NA TRBV2 NA CASSEARSYGYTF TGTGCCAGCAGTGAAGCGCGTTCCTATGGCTACACCTTC
TRBJ1-2 NA TRBV7-9 NA CASSPGSRYGYTF TGTGCCAGCAGCCCCGGGTCTCGCTATGGCTACACCTTC
TRBJ2-7 NA TRBV7-2 few CASSLAGPVYEQYF TGTGCCAGCAGCCTGGCAGGGCCCGTATACGAGCAGTACTTC
TRBJ1-1 NA TRBV7-2 NA CASSLFVQVNTEAFF TGTGCCAGCAGCTTATTCGTTCAGGTGAACACTGAAGCTTTCTTT
TRBJ2-7 NA TRBV28 once CASSLAAQGPRSYEQYF TGTGCCAGCAGCCTTGCGGCTCAGGGTCCTAGATCCTACGAGCAGTACTTC
TRBJ1-4 TRBD1 TRBV27 NA CASSLDYRTGVLFF TGTGCCAGCAGTTTAGATTATAGGACAGGGGTACTGTTTTTT
TRBJ2-7 NA TRBV7-6 once CASSLGRSYEQYF TGTGCCAGCAGCCTGGGTCGCTCCTACGAGCAGTACTTC
TRBJ2-2 NA TRBV5-1 NA CASSLVGSISTGELFF TGCGCCAGCAGCTTGGTAGGCTCCATCTCCACCGGGGAGCTGTTTTTT
TRBJ1-1 NA TRBV6-5 NA CASRVHEPAEAFF TGTGCCAGCAGGGTACATGAACCGGCTGAAGCTTTCTTT
TRBJ2-3 NA TRBV10-3 once CAISDTDTQYF TGTGCCATCAGCGACACAGATACGCAGTATTTT
TRBJ2-7 NA TRBV11-2 few CASSLGGPGYEQYF TGTGCCAGCAGCTTAGGCGGACCCGGTTACGAGCAGTACTTC
TRBJ2-5 NA TRBV28 NA CASSLTFAGQETQYF TGTGCCAGCAGTTTAACTTTCGCGGGACAAGAGACCCAGTACTTC
TRBJ1-3 NA TRBV27 few CASRDGAFSGNTIYF TGTGCCAGCAGGGACGGGGCCTTCTCTGGAAACACCATATATTTT
TRBJ2-7 NA TRBV19 NA CASSPTGPHYEQYF TGTGCCAGTAGTCCGACGGGACCACACTACGAGCAGTACTTC
TRBJ2-1 NA TRBV30 NA CAWSVNRVDNEQFF TGTGCCTGGAGTGTAAACCGGGTGGACAATGAGCAGTTCTTC
TRBJ2-7 NA TRBV5-4 NA CASSLWGPREQYF TGTGCCAGCAGCTTGTGGGGGCCGAGAGAGCAGTACTTC
TRBJ2-3 TRBD2 TRBV28 NA CASISAGADTQYF TGTGCCAGCATCTCAGCGGGAGCAGATACGCAGTATTTT
TRBJ2-1 NA TRBV25-1 NA CASSPEGPRYNEQFF TGTGCCAGCAGCCCGGAGGGCCCTCGTTACAATGAGCAGTTCTTC
TRBJ2-7 NA TRBV30 NA CAWSYGSLADYEQYF TGTGCCTGGAGCTATGGGTCTCTAGCTGACTACGAGCAGTACTTC
TRBJ1-2 NA TRBV12-5 NA CASGSLTGGYYGYTF TGTGCTAGTGGTTCCTTAACGGGGGGCTACTATGGCTACACCTTC
TRBJ2-6 NA TRBV4-2 once CASSQDLGSGANVLTF TGTGCCAGCAGCCAAGATTTAGGTTCTGGGGCCAACGTCCTGACTTTC
TRBJ1-5 TRBD1 TRBV10-3 once CAISESDRGHQPQHF TGTGCCATCAGTGAATCGGACAGGGGGCATCAGCCCCAGCATTTT
TRBJ2-1 NA TRBV4-3 NA CASSQVGGGEYNEQFF TGCGCCAGCAGCCAAGTAGGAGGGGGCGAATACAATGAGCAGTTCTTC
TRBJ2-7 NA TRBV10-1 NA CASSEFTGVWYEQYF TGCGCCAGCAGTGAGTTCACGGGAGTATGGTACGAGCAGTACTTC
TRBJ1-4 TRBD1 TRBV7-9 NA CASSRDRGNEKLFF TGTGCCAGCAGCCGGGACAGGGGTAATGAAAAACTGTTTTTT
TRBJ1-1 NA TRBV19 NA CASSPQPGVTEAFF TGTGCCAGTTCGCCCCAGCCGGGGGTCACTGAAGCTTTCTTT
TRBJ2-1 NA TRBV7-3 few CASSLRRYNEQFF TGTGCCAGCAGCCTTCGACGCTACAATGAGCAGTTCTTC
TRBJ2-2 TRBD2 TRBV5-1 NA CASSPGGTNTGELFF TGCGCCAGCAGCCCGGGGGGGACGAACACCGGGGAGCTGTTTTTT
TRBJ2-4 NA TRBV7-8 once CASSLAETEVDIQYF TGTGCCAGCAGCTTAGCGGAGACAGAGGTGGACATTCAGTACTTC
TRBJ2-7 NA TRBV19 NA CASSLGGSSYEQYF TGTGCCAGTAGTTTGGGGGGTAGCTCCTACGAGCAGTACTTC
TRBJ2-7 NA TRBV30 few CAWSAGSYEQYF TGTGCCTGGAGTGCCGGGAGTTACGAGCAGTACTTC
TRBJ2-5 NA TRBV25-1 NA CASSEFAGGETQYF TGTGCCAGCAGTGAATTTGCCGGGGGAGAGACCCAGTACTTC
TRBJ2-7 TRBD2 TRBV9 NA CASSVVGGPNEQYF TGTGCCAGCAGCGTAGTGGGAGGGCCCAACGAGCAGTACTTC